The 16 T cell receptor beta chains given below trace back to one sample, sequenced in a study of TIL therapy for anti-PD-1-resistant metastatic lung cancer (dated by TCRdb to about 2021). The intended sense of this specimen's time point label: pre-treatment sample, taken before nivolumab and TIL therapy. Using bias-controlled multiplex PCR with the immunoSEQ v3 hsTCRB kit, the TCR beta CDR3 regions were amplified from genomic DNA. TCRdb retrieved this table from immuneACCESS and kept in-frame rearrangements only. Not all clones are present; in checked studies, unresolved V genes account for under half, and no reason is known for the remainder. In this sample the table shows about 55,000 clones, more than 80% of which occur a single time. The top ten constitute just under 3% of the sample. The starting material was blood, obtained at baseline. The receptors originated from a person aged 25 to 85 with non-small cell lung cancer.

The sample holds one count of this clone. CDR3 in amino acids: CASSLSHSTDTQYF. The CDR3 DNA reads as TGTGCCAGCAGCTTAAGTCACTCCACAGATACGCAGTATTTT. The chain recombines TRBV7-3 with TRBJ2-3, with unresolved D. The CDR3 has 14 amino acids. The V gene lost 1 base and the J gene lost 2 bases, with 7 bases spanning the gap. Germline values: CDR1 SGHTA, CDR2 FQGTGA.

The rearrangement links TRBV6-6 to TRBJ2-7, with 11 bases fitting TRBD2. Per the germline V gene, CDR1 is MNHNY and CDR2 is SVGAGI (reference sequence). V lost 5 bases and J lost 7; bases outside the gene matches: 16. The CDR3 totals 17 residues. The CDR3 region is CASSPWTLAGGRVEQYF. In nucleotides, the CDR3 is TGTGCCAGCAGTCCGTGGACTCTAGCGGGGGGTCGGGTAGAGCAGTACTTC.

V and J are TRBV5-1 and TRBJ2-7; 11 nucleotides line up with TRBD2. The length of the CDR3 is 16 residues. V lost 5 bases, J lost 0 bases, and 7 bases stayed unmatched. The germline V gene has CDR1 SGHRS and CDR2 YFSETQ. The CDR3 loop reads CASSAPSGGHSYEQYF. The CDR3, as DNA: TGCGCCAGCAGTGCCCCTAGCGGGGGGCACTCCTACGAGCAGTACTTC.

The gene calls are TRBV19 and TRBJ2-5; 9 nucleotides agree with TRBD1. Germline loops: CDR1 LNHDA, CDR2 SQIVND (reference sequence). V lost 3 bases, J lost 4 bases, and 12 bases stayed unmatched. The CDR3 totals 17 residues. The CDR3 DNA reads TGTGCCAGTAGTATCCGCGGACGGACAGGGGCTGGAGAGACCCAGTACTTC. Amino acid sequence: CASSIRGRTGAGETQYF. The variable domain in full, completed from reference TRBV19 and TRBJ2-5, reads DGGITQSPKYLFRKEGQNVTLSCEQNLNHDAMYWYRQDPGQGLRLIYYSQIVNDFQKGDIAEGYSVSREKKESFPLTVTSAQKNPTAFYLCASSIRGRTGAGETQYFGPGTRLLVL.

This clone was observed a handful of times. This CDR3 reads CASNHLQRSRTGANVLTF. The CDR3 region has the DNA TGCGCCAGCAACCATCTTCAGCGTTCCCGAACTGGGGCCAACGTCCTGACTTTC. The chain recombines TRBV5-1 with TRBJ2-6; D is unclear. Germline lookup yields CDR1 SGHRS and CDR2 YFSETQ. CDR3 length equals 18 residues. Deletions cut 6 bases from V and 2 bases from J, with 21 bases between.

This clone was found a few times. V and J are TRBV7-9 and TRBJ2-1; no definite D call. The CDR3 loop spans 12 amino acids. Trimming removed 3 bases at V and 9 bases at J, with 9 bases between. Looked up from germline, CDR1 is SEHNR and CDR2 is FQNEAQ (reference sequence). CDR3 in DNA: TGTGCCAGCAGCTTTCTAGTGGGTGAGCAGTTCTTC. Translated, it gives CASSFLVGEQFF. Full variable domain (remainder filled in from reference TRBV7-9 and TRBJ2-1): DTGVSQNPRHKITKRGQNVTFRCDPISEHNRLYWYRQTLGQGPEFLTYFQNEAQLEKSRLLSDRFSAERPKGSFSTLEIQRTEQGDSAMYLCASSFLVGEQFFGPGTRLTVL.

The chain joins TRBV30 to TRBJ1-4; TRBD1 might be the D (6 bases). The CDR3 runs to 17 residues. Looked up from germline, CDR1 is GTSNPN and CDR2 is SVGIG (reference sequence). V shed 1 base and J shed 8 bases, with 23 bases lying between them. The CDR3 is CAWSGYRDWVTLEKLFF. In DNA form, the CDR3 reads TGTGCCTGGAGTGGGTACAGGGATTGGGTTACTTTGGAAAAACTGTTTTTT.

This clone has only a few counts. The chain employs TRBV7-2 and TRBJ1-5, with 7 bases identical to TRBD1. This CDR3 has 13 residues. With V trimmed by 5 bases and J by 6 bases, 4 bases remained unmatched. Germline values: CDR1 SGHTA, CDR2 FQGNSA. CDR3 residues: CASSQQGSQPQHF. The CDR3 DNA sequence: TGTGCCAGCAGCCAACAGGGGTCTCAGCCCCAGCATTTT.

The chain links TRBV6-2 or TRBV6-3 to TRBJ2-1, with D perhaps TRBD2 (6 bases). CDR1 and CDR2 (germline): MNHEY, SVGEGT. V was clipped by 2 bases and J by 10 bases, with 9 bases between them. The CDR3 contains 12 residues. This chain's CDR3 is CASSYGREEQFF. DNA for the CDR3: TGTGCCAGCAGTTACGGGCGGGAAGAGCAGTTCTTC.

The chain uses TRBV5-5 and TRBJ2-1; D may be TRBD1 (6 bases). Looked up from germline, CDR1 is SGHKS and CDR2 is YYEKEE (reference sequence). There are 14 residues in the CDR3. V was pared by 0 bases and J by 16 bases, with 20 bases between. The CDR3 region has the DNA TGTGCCAGCAGCTTGGAGCTTCGAGGGGGAATGATCTTCTTC. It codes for CASSLELRGGMIFF.

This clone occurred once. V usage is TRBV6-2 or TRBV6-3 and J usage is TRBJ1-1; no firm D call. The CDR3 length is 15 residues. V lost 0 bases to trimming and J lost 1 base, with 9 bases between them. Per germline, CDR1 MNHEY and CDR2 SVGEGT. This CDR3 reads CASSYSGRKNTEAFF. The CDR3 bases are TGTGCCAGCAGTTACTCGGGCAGAAAGAACACTGAAGCTTTCTTT.

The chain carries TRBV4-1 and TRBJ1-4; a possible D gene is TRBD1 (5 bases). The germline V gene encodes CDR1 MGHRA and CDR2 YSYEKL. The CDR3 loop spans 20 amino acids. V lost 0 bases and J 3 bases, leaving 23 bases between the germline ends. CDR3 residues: CASSQERGSLNWGANEKLFF. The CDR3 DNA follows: TGCGCCAGCAGCCAAGAACGGGGCAGTTTGAACTGGGGGGCTAATGAAAAACTGTTTTTT.

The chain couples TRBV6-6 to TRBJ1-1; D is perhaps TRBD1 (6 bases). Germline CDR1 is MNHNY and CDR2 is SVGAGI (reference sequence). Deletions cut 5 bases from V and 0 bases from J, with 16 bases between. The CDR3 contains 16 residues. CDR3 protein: CASSAAVGAMNTEAFF. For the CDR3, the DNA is TGTGCCAGCAGTGCTGCAGTGGGGGCCATGAACACTGAAGCTTTCTTT.

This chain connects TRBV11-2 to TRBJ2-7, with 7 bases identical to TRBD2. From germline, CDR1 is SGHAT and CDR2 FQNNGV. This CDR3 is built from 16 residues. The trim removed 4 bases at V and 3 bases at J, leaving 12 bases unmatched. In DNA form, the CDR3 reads TGTGCCAGCAGCTCCTACCGTGGTGGGGGGGGCTACGAGCAGTACTTC. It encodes CASSSYRGGGGYEQYF.

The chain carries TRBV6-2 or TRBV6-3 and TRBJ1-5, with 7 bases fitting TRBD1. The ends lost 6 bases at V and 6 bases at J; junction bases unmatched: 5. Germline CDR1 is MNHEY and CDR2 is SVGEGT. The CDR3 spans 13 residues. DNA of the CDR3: TGTGCCAGCAGCCAGGGACAGATTCAGCCCCAGCATTTT. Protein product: CASSQGQIQPQHF.

CDR3 in DNA: TGTGCCAGTAGTCCTCCCCGGACATACAATGAGCAGTTCTTC. Its translation is CASSPPRTYNEQFF. The V call is TRBV19, the J call TRBJ2-1, with D perhaps matching TRBD1 (5 bases). Trimming removed 5 bases at V and 4 bases at J, with 12 bases between. In germline, CDR1 is LNHDA, CDR2 SQIVND (reference sequence). This CDR3 has 14 residues.